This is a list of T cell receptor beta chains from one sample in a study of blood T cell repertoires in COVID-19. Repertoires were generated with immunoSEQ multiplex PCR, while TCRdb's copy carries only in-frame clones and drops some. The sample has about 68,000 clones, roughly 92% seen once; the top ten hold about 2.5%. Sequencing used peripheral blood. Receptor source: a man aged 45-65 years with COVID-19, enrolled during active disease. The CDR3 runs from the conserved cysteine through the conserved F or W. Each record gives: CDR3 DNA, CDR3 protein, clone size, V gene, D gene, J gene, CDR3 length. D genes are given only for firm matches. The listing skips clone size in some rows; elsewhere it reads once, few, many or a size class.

DNA: TGTGCCAGCTCGATCGTAGCGGGGGCCTACAATGAGCAGTTCTTC
CDR3: CASSIVAGAYNEQFF
size: few
V: TRBV27
D: TRBD2
J: TRBJ2-1
length: 15

DNA: TGTGCCAGCAGCGTGGGGACAGGGACTATGAACACTGAAGCTTTCTTT
CDR3: CASSVGTGTMNTEAFF
size: once
V: TRBV7-8
D: TRBD1
J: TRBJ1-1
length: 16

DNA: TGTGCCAGCAGCGCGGACAGGGGGCTTGCTTTCTTT
CDR3: CASSADRGLAFF
size: .
V: TRBV11-2
D: TRBD1
J: TRBJ1-1
length: 12

DNA: TGTGCCAGCAGGTTCCTAGTTGGCACAGATACGCAGTATTTT
CDR3: CASRFLVGTDTQYF
size: .
V: TRBV6-5
D: .
J: TRBJ2-3
length: 14

DNA: TGTGCCAGCAGAGGACTAGCGGGAGGGTACAATGAGCAGTTCTTC
CDR3: CASRGLAGGYNEQFF
size: once
V: TRBV2
D: TRBD2
J: TRBJ2-1
length: 15

DNA: TGTGCCAGCAGCCTCCCGCGGGGCAGGGCCCAAGAGACCCAGTACTTC
CDR3: CASSLPRGRAQETQYF
size: .
V: TRBV3-1/TRBV3-2
D: .
J: TRBJ2-5
length: 16

DNA: TGTGCCAGTAGTACTTACAGGGGACATGAAAAACTGTTTTTT
CDR3: CASSTYRGHEKLFF
size: .
V: TRBV19
D: TRBD1
J: TRBJ1-4
length: 14

DNA: TGTGCCAGCAGCGTAGATGGGGCAGGGGGATTAAGAAACACCATATATTTT
CDR3: CASSVDGAGGLRNTIYF
size: .
V: TRBV9
D: TRBD1
J: TRBJ1-3
length: 17

DNA: TGTGCCAGCAGGGGACAGCCCGGTCAGCCCCAGCATTTT
CDR3: CASRGQPGQPQHF
size: .
V: TRBV25-1
D: TRBD1
J: TRBJ1-5
length: 13

DNA: TGTGCCAGCAGCTTAGAGGGTGGCGGGAGCGGCACAGATACGCAGTATTTT
CDR3: CASSLEGGGSGTDTQYF
size: .
V: TRBV11-2
D: TRBD2
J: TRBJ2-3
length: 17

DNA: TGTGCCAGCAGGGCTACATCAGAAAGTTGGGCGGGCTACACCTTC
CDR3: CASRATSESWAGYTF
size: .
V: TRBV7-9
D: .
J: TRBJ1-2
length: 15

DNA: TGTGCCAGCAGCCAAGATAACTCACAAGAGACCCAGTACTTC
CDR3: CASSQDNSQETQYF
size: .
V: TRBV4-2
D: .
J: TRBJ2-5
length: 14

DNA: TGTGCCAGCAGTTTAAGTAGGGGAGGCACCGGGGAGCTGTTTTTT
CDR3: CASSLSRGGTGELFF
size: .
V: TRBV27
D: .
J: TRBJ2-2
length: 15

DNA: TGCGCCAGCAAGCAGGGGTCGAACACTGAAGCTTTCTTT
CDR3: CASKQGSNTEAFF
size: .
V: TRBV5-1
D: .
J: TRBJ1-1
length: 13

DNA: TGTGCCAGCACCAAAAGGGGCACTAGCGGGAGGAGCTCCTACAATGAGCAGTTCTTC
CDR3: CASTKRGTSGRSSYNEQFF
size: .
V: TRBV7-8
D: TRBD2
J: TRBJ2-1
length: 19

DNA: TGTGCCAGCAGCTTAGTGACAGATCCTAACTATGGCTACACCTTC
CDR3: CASSLVTDPNYGYTF
size: .
V: TRBV7-2
D: .
J: TRBJ1-2
length: 15

DNA: TGTGCCAGCAGCGCGGCCGGGACAACACAAAACATTCAGTACTTC
CDR3: CASSAAGTTQNIQYF
size: .
V: TRBV5-6
D: .
J: TRBJ2-4
length: 15

DNA: TGTGCCAGCAGCTTAGACAGAGGAAACACCATATATTTT
CDR3: CASSLDRGNTIYF
size: .
V: TRBV7-3
D: .
J: TRBJ1-3
length: 13

DNA: TGTGCCAGCAGCTTAGCGCCAGGGCGCTACGAGCAGTACTTC
CDR3: CASSLAPGRYEQYF
size: few
V: TRBV7-2
D: .
J: TRBJ2-7
length: 14

DNA: TGTGCCAGTACGCGGGAGTTGTCCTACAATGAGCAGTTCTTC
CDR3: CASTRELSYNEQFF
size: .
V: TRBV19
D: TRBD2
J: TRBJ2-1
length: 14

DNA: TGTGCCAGTAGTATTTACTCTAGCGGGGCTTACAATGAGCAGTTCTTC
CDR3: CASSIYSSGAYNEQFF
size: .
V: TRBV19
D: TRBD2
J: TRBJ2-1
length: 16

DNA: TGCGCCAGCAGCCAAGGATCGGCGGGAGGCTACGAGCAGTACTTC
CDR3: CASSQGSAGGYEQYF
size: once
V: TRBV4-1
D: TRBD2
J: TRBJ2-7
length: 15

DNA: TGCGCCAGCAGCTCGGGACTAGCGGGTTCTCCTAGCACAGATACGCAGTATTTT
CDR3: CASSSGLAGSPSTDTQYF
size: .
V: TRBV5-1
D: TRBD2
J: TRBJ2-3
length: 18

DNA: TGTGCCAGCAGCCTCGGGACTAGCGAGGACAATGAGCAGTTCTTC
CDR3: CASSLGTSEDNEQFF
size: .
V: TRBV7-3
D: TRBD2
J: TRBJ2-1
length: 15

DNA: TGTGCCAGCAGTTTAGGACAGCCCCAGAGGTATGGCTACACCTTC
CDR3: CASSLGQPQRYGYTF
size: .
V: TRBV27
D: .
J: TRBJ1-2
length: 15

DNA: TGTGCCAGCAGGCGGGATTTGAACACCGGGGAGCTGTTTTTT
CDR3: CASRRDLNTGELFF
size: .
V: TRBV7-8
D: .
J: TRBJ2-2
length: 14

DNA: TGTGCCATCAGTGATCGACAGGGGGCGCACACCGGGGAGCTGTTTTTT
CDR3: CAISDRQGAHTGELFF
size: .
V: TRBV10-3
D: TRBD1
J: TRBJ2-2
length: 16

DNA: TGCGCCAGCAGCCAAGATCTGAGGGCGGGAGGGCTCACAGATACGCAGTATTTT
CDR3: CASSQDLRAGGLTDTQYF
size: .
V: TRBV4-1
D: TRBD2
J: TRBJ2-3
length: 18

DNA: TGTGCCAGCAGCCCCGTGGGGGCAGCGAACACCGGGGAGCTGTTTTTT
CDR3: CASSPVGAANTGELFF
size: once
V: TRBV3-1/TRBV3-2
D: .
J: TRBJ2-2
length: 16

DNA: TGTGCCAGCAGTTTCGTCGGGGGAACCAAAAACATTCAGTACTTC
CDR3: CASSFVGGTKNIQYF
size: .
V: TRBV28
D: .
J: TRBJ2-4
length: 15

DNA: TGTGCCACCAGTGCACTAGGTAGCTCCTACAATGAGCAGTTCTTC
CDR3: CATSALGSSYNEQFF
size: .
V: TRBV24-1
D: .
J: TRBJ2-1
length: 15

DNA: TGTGCCAGTAGCACCGGACTAGCGGGGGGAGAGACCCAGTACTTC
CDR3: CASSTGLAGGETQYF
size: .
V: TRBV19
D: TRBD2
J: TRBJ2-5
length: 15

DNA: TGTGCCAGCAGTGGCGGCCGAAACACTGAAGCTTTCTTT
CDR3: CASSGGRNTEAFF
size: .
V: TRBV27
D: .
J: TRBJ1-1
length: 13

DNA: TGTGCCAGCAGTTTGTTCGGGACAGGGAACACCGGGGAGCTGTTTTTT
CDR3: CASSLFGTGNTGELFF
size: .
V: TRBV27
D: TRBD1
J: TRBJ2-2
length: 16

DNA: TGTGCCAGCAGAGATAGCGGTACTAGCACAGATACGCAGTATTTT
CDR3: CASRDSGTSTDTQYF
size: .
V: TRBV6-5
D: .
J: TRBJ2-3
length: 15

DNA: TGTGCCAGCAGTTTAAAGAGGACAATCGCGGAAAACACTGAAGCTTTCTTT
CDR3: CASSLKRTIAENTEAFF
size: .
V: TRBV27
D: .
J: TRBJ1-1
length: 17

DNA: TGTGCCAGCAGCTTTGCCCCCCTCGGACAGTTAGATTTT
CDR3: CASSFAPLGQLDF
size: .
V: TRBV7-2
D: .
J: TRBJ2-3
length: 13

DNA: TGTGCCAGCAGCCCCCCCCGGAGGGGGAACACCGGGGAGCTGTTTTTT
CDR3: CASSPPRRGNTGELFF
size: .
V: TRBV13
D: .
J: TRBJ2-2
length: 16

DNA: TGTGCCTGGGGGGAGGGGGCCGGGCAGTTCTTC
CDR3: CAWGEGAGQFF
size: .
V: TRBV30
D: .
J: TRBJ2-1
length: 11

DNA: TGTGCCAGCAGCCCCGGGGACAGACTAGCCTACGAGCAGTACTTC
CDR3: CASSPGDRLAYEQYF
size: .
V: TRBV7-2
D: .
J: TRBJ2-7
length: 15

DNA: TGTGCCAGCAGCTTATCGAGCGGGAGAACAGATACGCAGTATTTT
CDR3: CASSLSSGRTDTQYF
size: .
V: TRBV7-8
D: TRBD2
J: TRBJ2-3
length: 15

DNA: TGTGCCAGCAGCCCATGGGACAGGGGGTCCACCGGGGAGCTGTTTTTT
CDR3: CASSPWDRGSTGELFF
size: once
V: TRBV11-2
D: TRBD1
J: TRBJ2-2
length: 16

DNA: TGTGCCTGGGGAACAGGGCACTCTGGAAACACCATATATTTT
CDR3: CAWGTGHSGNTIYF
size: .
V: TRBV30
D: .
J: TRBJ1-3
length: 14

DNA: TGTGCCAGTAGTATAGACGGGGGTATAGCCAAAAACATTCAGTACTTC
CDR3: CASSIDGGIAKNIQYF
size: .
V: TRBV19
D: .
J: TRBJ2-4
length: 16

DNA: TGTGCCAGCAAAAGTACAGGGTGGGAGACCCAGTACTTC
CDR3: CASKSTGWETQYF
size: .
V: TRBV2
D: .
J: TRBJ2-5
length: 13

DNA: TGTGCCAGCTCACCACCGGGGGCCAACCTATACACAGATACGCAGTATTTT
CDR3: CASSPPGANLYTDTQYF
size: .
V: TRBV18
D: .
J: TRBJ2-3
length: 17

DNA: TGTGCCAGCAGAAGGATTCAGGGTGGGTGGGGAACTAATGAAAAACTGTTTTTT
CDR3: CASRRIQGGWGTNEKLFF
size: once
V: TRBV27
D: .
J: TRBJ1-4
length: 18

DNA: TGTGCCAGTAGTTTAACAGGGGATGGCTACACCTTC
CDR3: CASSLTGDGYTF
size: .
V: TRBV19
D: TRBD1
J: TRBJ1-2
length: 12

DNA: TGTGCCTGGAACAGGGCCGGGGAGCTGTTTTTT
CDR3: CAWNRAGELFF
size: .
V: TRBV30
D: .
J: TRBJ2-2
length: 11

DNA: TGCGCCAGCACCAATCCCTCAACAGGGGCCGATATGAACACTGAAGCTTTCTTT
CDR3: CASTNPSTGADMNTEAFF
size: .
V: TRBV5-1
D: TRBD1
J: TRBJ1-1
length: 18

DNA: TGTGCCAGCAGCCCTGGCACTTCCGGGACAGGGCTGGAGACCCAGTACTTC
CDR3: CASSPGTSGTGLETQYF
size: once
V: TRBV9
D: TRBD1
J: TRBJ2-5
length: 17

DNA: TGCGCCAGCAGCTTGGCCTTGACTAGCAACACCGGGGAGCTGTTTTTT
CDR3: CASSLALTSNTGELFF
size: .
V: TRBV5-1
D: TRBD2
J: TRBJ2-2
length: 16

DNA: TGTGCCATAGGGCGGGGCCCCTGGGACTCTGGGGCCAACGTCCTGACTTTC
CDR3: CAIGRGPWDSGANVLTF
size: .
V: TRBV24-1
D: .
J: TRBJ2-6
length: 17

DNA: TGTGCCAGCTCACCAGGAGCAACTAATGAAAAACTGTTTTTT
CDR3: CASSPGATNEKLFF
size: .
V: TRBV18
D: .
J: TRBJ1-4
length: 14